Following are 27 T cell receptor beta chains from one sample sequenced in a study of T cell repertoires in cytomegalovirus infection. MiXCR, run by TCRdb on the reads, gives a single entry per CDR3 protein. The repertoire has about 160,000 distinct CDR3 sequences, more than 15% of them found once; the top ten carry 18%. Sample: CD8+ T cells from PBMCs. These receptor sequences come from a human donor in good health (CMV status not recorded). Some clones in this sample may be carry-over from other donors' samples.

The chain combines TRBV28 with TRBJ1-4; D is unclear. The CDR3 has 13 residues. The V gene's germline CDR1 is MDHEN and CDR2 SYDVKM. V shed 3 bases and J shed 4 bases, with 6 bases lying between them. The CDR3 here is CASSFEGNEKLFF. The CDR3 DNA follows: TGTGCCAGCAGTTTTGAGGGTAATGAAAAACTGTTTTTT. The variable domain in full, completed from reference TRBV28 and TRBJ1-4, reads DVKVTQSSRYLVKRTGEKVFLECVQDMDHENMFWYRQDPGLGLRLIYFSYDVKMKEKGDIPEGYSVSREKKERFSLILESASTNQTSMYLCASSFEGNEKLFFGSGTQLSVL.

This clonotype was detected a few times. The DNA of the CDR3 is TGTGCCAGCAGCACAAGGGGCCGGGTTTTCGAGCGGGAAAACTCCTACGAGCAGTACTTC. Translation gives CASSTRGRVFERENSYEQYF. V and J are TRBV7-2 and TRBJ2-7, with TRBD2 identical over 7 bases. The length of the CDR3 is 20 residues. Germline CDR1 is SGHTA and CDR2 is FQGNSA. Trimming at V came to 5 bases and at J to 0 bases, leaving 22 bases not matched to a gene.

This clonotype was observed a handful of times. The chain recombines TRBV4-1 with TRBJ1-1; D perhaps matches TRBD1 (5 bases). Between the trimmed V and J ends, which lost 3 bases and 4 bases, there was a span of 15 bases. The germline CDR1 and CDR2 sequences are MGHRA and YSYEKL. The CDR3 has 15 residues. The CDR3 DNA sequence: TGCGCCAGCAGCCATACATTCGGGGGGACCACTGAAGCTTTCTTT. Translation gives CASSHTFGGTTEAFF.

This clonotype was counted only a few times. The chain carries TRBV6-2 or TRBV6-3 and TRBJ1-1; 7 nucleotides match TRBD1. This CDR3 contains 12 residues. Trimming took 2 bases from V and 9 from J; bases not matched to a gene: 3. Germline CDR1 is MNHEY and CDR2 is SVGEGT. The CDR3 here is CASSYDREQAFF. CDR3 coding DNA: TGTGCCAGCAGTTACGACAGGGAGCAAGCTTTCTTT.

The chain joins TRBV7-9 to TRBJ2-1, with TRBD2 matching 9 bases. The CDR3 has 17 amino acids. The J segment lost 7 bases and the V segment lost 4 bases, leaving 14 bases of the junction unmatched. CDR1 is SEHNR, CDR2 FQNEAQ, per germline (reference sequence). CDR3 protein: CASSSALLAGGFNEQFF. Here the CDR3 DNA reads TGTGCCAGCAGCTCTGCCCTTCTCGCGGGAGGGTTTAATGAGCAGTTCTTC.

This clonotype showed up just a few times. CDR3 in amino acids: CASSFSGTGAVGYTF. The CDR3 region has the DNA TGTGCCAGCAGCTTTTCCGGGACAGGGGCGGTTGGCTACACCTTC. The chain is built from TRBV7-2 and TRBJ1-2; 10 bases match TRBD1. The CDR3 length is 15 residues. J gave up 7 bases and V 3 bases, and 8 bases lay outside the gene matches. Germline assignment: CDR1 SGHTA and CDR2 FQGNSA. The full variable domain, its missing parts supplied by reference TRBV7-2 and TRBJ1-2, is GAGVSQSPSNKVTEKGKDVELRCDPISGHTALYWYRQSLGQGLEFLIYFQGNSAPDKSGLPSDRFSAERTGGSVSTLTIQRTQQEDSAVYLCASSFSGTGAVGYTFGSGTRLTVV.

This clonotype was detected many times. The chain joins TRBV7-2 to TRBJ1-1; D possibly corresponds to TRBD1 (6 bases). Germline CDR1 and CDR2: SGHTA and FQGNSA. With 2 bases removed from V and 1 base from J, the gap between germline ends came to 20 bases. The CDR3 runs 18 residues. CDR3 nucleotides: TGTGCCAGCAGCTTAAGGAAAACAGGGCCCGGGGCGAACACTGAAGCTTTCTTT. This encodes CASSLRKTGPGANTEAFF. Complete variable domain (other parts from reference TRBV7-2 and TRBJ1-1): GAGVSQSPSNKVTEKGKDVELRCDPISGHTALYWYRQSLGQGLEFLIYFQGNSAPDKSGLPSDRFSAERTGGSVSTLTIQRTQQEDSAVYLCASSLRKTGPGANTEAFFGQGTRLTVV.

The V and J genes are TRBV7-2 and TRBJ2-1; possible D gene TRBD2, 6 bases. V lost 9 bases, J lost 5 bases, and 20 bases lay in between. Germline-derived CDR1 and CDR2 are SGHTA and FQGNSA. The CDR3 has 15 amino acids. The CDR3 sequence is CARSDRDWNNNEQFF. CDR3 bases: TGTGCCAGAAGCGACCGGGACTGGAACAACAATGAGCAGTTCTTC.

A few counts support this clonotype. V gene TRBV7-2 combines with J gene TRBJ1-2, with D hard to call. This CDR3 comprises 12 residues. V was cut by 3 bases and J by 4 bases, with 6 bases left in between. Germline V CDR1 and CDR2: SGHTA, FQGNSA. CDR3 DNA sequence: TGTGCCAGCAGCTTCCTGTTCTATGGCTACACCTTC. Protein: CASSFLFYGYTF.

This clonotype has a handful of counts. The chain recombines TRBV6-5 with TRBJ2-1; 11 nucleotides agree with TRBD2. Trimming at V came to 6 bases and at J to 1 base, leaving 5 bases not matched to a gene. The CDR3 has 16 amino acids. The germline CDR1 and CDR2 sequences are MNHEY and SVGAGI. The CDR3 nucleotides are TGTGCCAGCAGCCCAGGGACTAGCGGATCCTACAATGAGCAGTTCTTC. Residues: CASSPGTSGSYNEQFF.

CDR3 nucleotides: TGTGCCAGCAGCTTAACAGGGTTCCACGAGCAGTACTTC. It translates to CASSLTGFHEQYF. V is TRBV7-2 and J is TRBJ2-7, with D tentatively TRBD1 (6 bases). This CDR3 spans 13 amino acids. Trimming stripped 2 bases from V and 5 bases from J, with 10 bases between. CDR1 and CDR2 (germline): SGHTA, FQGNSA. The full variable domain, its missing parts supplied by reference TRBV7-2 and TRBJ2-7, is GAGVSQSPSNKVTEKGKDVELRCDPISGHTALYWYRQSLGQGLEFLIYFQGNSAPDKSGLPSDRFSAERTGGSVSTLTIQRTQQEDSAVYLCASSLTGFHEQYFGPGTRLTVT.

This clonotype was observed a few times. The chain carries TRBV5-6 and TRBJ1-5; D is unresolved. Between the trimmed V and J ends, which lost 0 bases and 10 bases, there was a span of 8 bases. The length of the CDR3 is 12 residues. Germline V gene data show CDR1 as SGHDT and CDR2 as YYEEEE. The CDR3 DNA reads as TGTGCCAGCAGCTTGGGGGCCGGACCCCAGCATTTT. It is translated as CASSLGAGPQHF.

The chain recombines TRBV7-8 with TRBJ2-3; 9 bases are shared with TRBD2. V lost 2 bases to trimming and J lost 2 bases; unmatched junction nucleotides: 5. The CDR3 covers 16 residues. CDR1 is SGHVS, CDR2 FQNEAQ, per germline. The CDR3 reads CASSLRLAGLTDTQYF. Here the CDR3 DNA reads TGTGCCAGCAGCTTACGGCTAGCGGGGCTCACAGATACGCAGTATTTT.

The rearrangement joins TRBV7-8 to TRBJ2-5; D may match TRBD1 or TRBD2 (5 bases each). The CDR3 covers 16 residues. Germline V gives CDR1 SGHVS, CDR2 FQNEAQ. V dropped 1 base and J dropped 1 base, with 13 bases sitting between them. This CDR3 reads CASSLVGPGPQETQYF. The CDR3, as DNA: TGTGCCAGCAGCTTAGTGGGTCCGGGGCCCCAAGAGACCCAGTACTTC.

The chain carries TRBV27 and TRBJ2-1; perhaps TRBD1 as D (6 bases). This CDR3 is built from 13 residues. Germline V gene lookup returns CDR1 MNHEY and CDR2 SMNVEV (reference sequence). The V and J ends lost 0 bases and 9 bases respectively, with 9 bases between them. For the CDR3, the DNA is TGTGCCAGCAGTTTATCTAGGGGGAGTGAGCAGTTCTTC. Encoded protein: CASSLSRGSEQFF.

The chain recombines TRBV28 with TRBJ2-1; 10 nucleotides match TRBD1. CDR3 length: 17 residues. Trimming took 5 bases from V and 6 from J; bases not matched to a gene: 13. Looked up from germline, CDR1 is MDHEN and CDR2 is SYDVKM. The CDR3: CASSPFRDRGAVNEQFF. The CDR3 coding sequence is TGTGCCAGCAGTCCATTCCGGGACAGGGGAGCCGTCAATGAGCAGTTCTTC.

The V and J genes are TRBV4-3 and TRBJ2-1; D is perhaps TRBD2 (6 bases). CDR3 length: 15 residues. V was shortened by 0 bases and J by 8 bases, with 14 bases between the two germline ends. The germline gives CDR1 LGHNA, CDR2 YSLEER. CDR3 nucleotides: TGCGCCAGCAGCCAAGACTCGGGGGAGAGTGATGAGCAGTTCTTC. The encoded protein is CASSQDSGESDEQFF.

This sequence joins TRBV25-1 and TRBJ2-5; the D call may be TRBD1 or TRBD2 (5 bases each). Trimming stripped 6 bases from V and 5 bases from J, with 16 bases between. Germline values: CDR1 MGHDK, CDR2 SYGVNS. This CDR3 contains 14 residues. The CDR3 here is CASSPIGGEETQYF. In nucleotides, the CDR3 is TGTGCCAGCAGCCCCATTGGGGGAGAGGAGACCCAGTACTTC.

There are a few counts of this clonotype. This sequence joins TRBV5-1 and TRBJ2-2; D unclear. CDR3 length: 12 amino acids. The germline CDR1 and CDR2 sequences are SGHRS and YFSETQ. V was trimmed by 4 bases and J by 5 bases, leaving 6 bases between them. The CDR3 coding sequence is TGCGCCAGCAGCGACCAAACCGGGGAGCTGTTTTTT. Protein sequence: CASSDQTGELFF. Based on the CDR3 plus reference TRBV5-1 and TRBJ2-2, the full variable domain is KAGVTQTPRYLIKTRGQQVTLSCSPISGHRSVSWYQQTPGQGLQFLFEYFSETQRNKGNFPGRFSGRQFSNSRSEMNVSTLELGDSALYLCASSDQTGELFFGEGSRLTVL.

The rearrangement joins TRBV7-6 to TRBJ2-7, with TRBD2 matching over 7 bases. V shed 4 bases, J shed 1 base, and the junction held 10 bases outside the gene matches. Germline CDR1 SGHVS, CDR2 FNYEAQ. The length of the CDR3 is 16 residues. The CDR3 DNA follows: TGTGCCAGCAGCTCGTTCCTAGCGGAGCAATCCTACGAGCAGTACTTC. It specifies CASSSFLAEQSYEQYF.

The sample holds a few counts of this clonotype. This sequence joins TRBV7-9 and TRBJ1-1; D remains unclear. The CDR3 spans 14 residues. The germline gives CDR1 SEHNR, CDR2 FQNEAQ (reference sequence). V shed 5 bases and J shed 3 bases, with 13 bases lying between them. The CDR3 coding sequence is TGTGCCAGCAGCCCGGTGGGGTGGGACACTGAAGCTTTCTTT. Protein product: CASSPVGWDTEAFF.

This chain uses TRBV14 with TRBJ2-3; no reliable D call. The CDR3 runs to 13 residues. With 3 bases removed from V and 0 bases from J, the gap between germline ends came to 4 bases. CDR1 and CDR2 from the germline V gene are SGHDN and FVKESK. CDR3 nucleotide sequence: TGTGCCAGCAGCCAGGGCAGCACAGATACGCAGTATTTT. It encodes CASSQGSTDTQYF.

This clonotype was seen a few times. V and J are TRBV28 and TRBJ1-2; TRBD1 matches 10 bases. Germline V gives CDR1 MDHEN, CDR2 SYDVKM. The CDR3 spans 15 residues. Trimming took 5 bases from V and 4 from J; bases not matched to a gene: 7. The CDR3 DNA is TGTGCCAGCAGTGGGCACGACAGGGGGCTCTATGGCTACACCTTC. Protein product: CASSGHDRGLYGYTF.

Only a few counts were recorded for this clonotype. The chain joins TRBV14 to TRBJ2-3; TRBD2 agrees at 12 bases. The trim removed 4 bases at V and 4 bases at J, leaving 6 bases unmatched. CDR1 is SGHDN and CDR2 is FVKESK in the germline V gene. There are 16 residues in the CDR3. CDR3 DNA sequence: TGTGCCAGCAGCCTTCCTAGCGGGGGGGCCGCAGATACGCAGTATTTT. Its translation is CASSLPSGGAADTQYF.

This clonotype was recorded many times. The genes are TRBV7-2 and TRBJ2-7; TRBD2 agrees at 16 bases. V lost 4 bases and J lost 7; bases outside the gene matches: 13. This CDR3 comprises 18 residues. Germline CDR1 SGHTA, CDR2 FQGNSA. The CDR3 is CASSSLTGTSGRGQEQYF. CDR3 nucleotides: TGTGCCAGCAGCTCCCTTACCGGGACTAGCGGGAGGGGCCAAGAGCAGTACTTC.

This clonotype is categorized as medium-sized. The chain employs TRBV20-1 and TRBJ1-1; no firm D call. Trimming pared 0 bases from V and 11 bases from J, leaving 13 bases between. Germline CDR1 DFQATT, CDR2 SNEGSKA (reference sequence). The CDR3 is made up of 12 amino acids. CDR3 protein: CSARDRQIEAFF. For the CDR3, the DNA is TGCAGTGCTAGAGATCGGCAGATCGAGGCTTTCTTT.

The DNA for the CDR3 is TGTGCCAGCTCAACAGACAGATTGTACGAGCAGTACTTC. Protein: CASSTDRLYEQYF. The chain employs TRBV18 and TRBJ2-7, with D perhaps matching TRBD1 (5 bases). This CDR3 has 13 amino acids. Deletions cut 5 bases from V and 4 bases from J, with 12 bases between. Germline CDR1 KGHSH, CDR2 LQKENI.